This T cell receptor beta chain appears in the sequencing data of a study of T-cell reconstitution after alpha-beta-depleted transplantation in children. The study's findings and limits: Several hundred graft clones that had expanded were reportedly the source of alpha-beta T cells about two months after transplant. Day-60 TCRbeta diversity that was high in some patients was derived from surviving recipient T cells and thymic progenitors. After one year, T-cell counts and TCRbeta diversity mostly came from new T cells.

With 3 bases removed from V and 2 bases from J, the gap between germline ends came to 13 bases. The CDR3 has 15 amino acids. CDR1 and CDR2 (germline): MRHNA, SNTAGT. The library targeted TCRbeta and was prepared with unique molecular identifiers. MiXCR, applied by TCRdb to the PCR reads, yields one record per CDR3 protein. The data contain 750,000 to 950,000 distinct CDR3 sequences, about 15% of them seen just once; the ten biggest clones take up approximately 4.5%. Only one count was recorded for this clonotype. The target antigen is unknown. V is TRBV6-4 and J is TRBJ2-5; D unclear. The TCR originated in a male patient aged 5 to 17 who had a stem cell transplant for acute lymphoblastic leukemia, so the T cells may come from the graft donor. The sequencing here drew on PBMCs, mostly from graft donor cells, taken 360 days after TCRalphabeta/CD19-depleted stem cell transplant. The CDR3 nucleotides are TGTGCCAGCAGTGAAAAGGAAAAGAGGCAAGAGACCCAGTACTTC. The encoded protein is CASSEKEKRQETQYF.